The present T cell receptor beta chain was sequenced within a study of T-cell memory formation after mild COVID-19. General study findings and limits: There was a balanced CD4/CD8 profile in clones contracting day 15 to 85, and later expanders leaned CD4+. CD8+ contracting clones occupied EMRA, while CD4+ ones occupied mainly CM and EM.

After 5'RACE with constant-segment primers, TCR alpha and TCR beta cDNA libraries carrying sample barcodes and UMIs were obtained. MiXCR, applied by TCRdb to the 5' RACE reads, yields one record per CDR3 protein. The sample shows fewer than 650,000 distinct CDR3 sequences, about 20% of them seen only once. The ends lost 2 bases at V and 0 bases at J; junction bases unmatched: 7. This CDR3 spans 17 amino acids. CDR1 and CDR2 (germline): MGHRA, YSYEKL. In its sample, this clonotype was seen a few times. Its antigen is not known. The chain couples TRBV4-1 to TRBJ2-3; 8 bases agree with TRBD2. Sequencing was performed on PBMCs or a T cell subset sorted from them (not recorded which). The TCR sequence derives from an adult woman who had mild COVID-19 (a few samples of this study predate the infection). Cell type and time point are not known. The CDR3, as DNA: TGCGCCAGCAGCCAACCTATTAGCGGGGCTAGCACAGATACGCAGTATTTT. Protein product: CASSQPISGASTDTQYF.